The 19 T cell receptor beta chains below were found in one sample sequenced in a study of cytomegalovirus exposure and HLA in healthy donors. 60 Vbeta and 13 Jbeta primers were used in PCR. Using immunoSEQ multiplex PCR, the repertoire was profiled, and TCRdb retains in-frame clones only, with some absent. The table includes approximately 290,000 clones, 75% to 85% detected once. The sample consisted of PBMCs. Every receptor here comes from a girl aged 2 to 10 in good health and CMV-seronegative.

The chain recombines TRBV30 with TRBJ1-5; 7 bases are a match to TRBD1. Germline V gene lookup returns CDR1 GTSNPN and CDR2 SVGIG (reference sequence). CDR3 size: 16 residues. Trimming cost V 4 bases and J 0 bases; bases outside gene matches: 9. CDR3 coding DNA: TGTGCCTGGATGGGACAGCCGAGCTATAGCAATCAGCCCCAGCATTTT. Translated, it gives CAWMGQPSYSNQPQHF.

As concerns this clone: One junction end does not reproduce the germline sequence, and a read error may be involved. This specimen includes other DNA sequences encoding the same CDR3. The chain couples TRBV7-2 to TRBJ2-4, with D perhaps matching TRBD2 (8 bases). Germline values: CDR1 SGHTA, CDR2 FQGNSA. The CDR3 spans 13 residues. CDR3 sequence reads: CASSGGQLNIQYF. DNA of the CDR3: TGCGCCAGCAGCGGGGGACAGCTGAACATTCAGTACTTC.

The J gene is TRBJ2-7, the V gene TRBV7-9; 8 positions match TRBD2. CDR3 size: 15 residues. The V segment lost 5 bases and the J segment 5 bases; nucleotides outside the gene matches: 11. Germline-derived CDR1 and CDR2 are SEHNR and FQNEAQ (reference sequence). In nucleotides, the CDR3 is TGTGCCAGCAGCCCCTTAGCGGGGAGGCGCGACGAGCAGTACTTC. Translation gives CASSPLAGRRDEQYF.

V usage is TRBV6-5 and J usage is TRBJ1-1, with D possibly TRBD1 on 6 matching bases. Per germline, CDR1 MNHEY and CDR2 SVGAGI. The CDR3 loop spans 14 amino acids. V was clipped by 6 bases and J by 1 base, with 12 bases between them. The CDR3 sequence: CASSAQGRNTEAFF. The CDR3 DNA reads TGTGCCAGCAGCGCTCAGGGGAGGAACACTGAAGCTTTCTTT.

This clone has more than one count but fewer than ten. The V call is TRBV19, the J call TRBJ1-4; 10 nucleotides line up with TRBD1. V was pared by 5 bases and J by 7 bases, with 7 bases of the junction left unmatched. Germline lookup yields CDR1 LNHDA and CDR2 SQIVND (reference sequence). The length of the CDR3 is 15 residues. The CDR3 DNA is TGTGCCAGTAGTCGTTCCGGGACAGGGGTTGAAAAACTGTTTTTT. It specifies CASSRSGTGVEKLFF.

The gene calls are TRBV5-1 and TRBJ2-7; 8 bases are a match to TRBD1. V dropped 5 bases and J dropped 2; count of bases not matched to a gene: 3. In germline, CDR1 is SGHRS, CDR2 YFSETQ. CDR3 length: 13 residues. The CDR3 DNA is TGCGCCAGCAGTGGGGACAGGACCTACGAGCAGTACTTC. Its translation: CASSGDRTYEQYF.

The chain combines TRBV5-5 with TRBJ2-5; 9 nucleotides line up with TRBD1. Trimming at V came to 4 bases and at J to 5 bases, leaving 9 bases not matched to a gene. This CDR3 region has 15 residues. Per germline, CDR1 SGHKS and CDR2 YYEKEE (reference sequence). The CDR3 region has the DNA TGTGCCAGCAGCCCGGGGACAGGGCCCCACGAGACCCAGTACTTC. This sequence encodes CASSPGTGPHETQYF.

The chain has TRBV14 and TRBJ1-2; no clear D gene. Between the trimmed V and J ends, which lost 1 base and 5 bases, there was a span of 5 bases. In germline, CDR1 is SGHDN, CDR2 FVKESK. There are 12 residues in the CDR3. As DNA, the CDR3 is TGTGCCAGCAGCCAAGGAGGTTATGGCTACACCTTC. It encodes CASSQGGYGYTF.

The rearrangement joins TRBV6-1 to TRBJ1-1; a possible D gene is TRBD1 (5 bases). V was trimmed by 7 bases and J by 3 bases, leaving 15 bases between them. CDR1 MNHNS and CDR2 SASEGT come from the germline V gene. The CDR3 length is 14 residues. In nucleotides, the CDR3 is TGTGCCAGCAAGGGAACCGCCAGGGACACTGAAGCTTTCTTT. Translating it yields CASKGTARDTEAFF.

With regard to this clone: In the same sample, other DNA sequences code for this CDR3. This chain connects TRBV9 to TRBJ2-5, with 7 bases matching TRBD2. Germline trimming cut 0 bases from V and 5 bases from J; bases unmatched to any gene: 1. The CDR3 contains 13 residues. The germline V gene encodes CDR1 SGDLS and CDR2 YYNGEE. CDR3 loop: CASSVGGGETQYF. The CDR3 region has the DNA TGTGCCAGCAGCGTAGGGGGAGGGGAGACCCAGTACTTC.

The V and J genes are TRBV5-6 and TRBJ2-7; TRBD1 matches at 8 bases. Germline V gene data show CDR1 as SGHDT and CDR2 as YYEEEE. V lost 4 bases to trimming and J lost 2 bases; unmatched junction nucleotides: 14. The CDR3 consists of 17 residues. The CDR3 here is CASSRGRQGIIAYEQYF. CDR3 bases: TGTGCCAGCAGCCGCGGGCGACAGGGGATAATAGCCTACGAGCAGTACTTC.

V is TRBV7-2 and J is TRBJ2-5, with no clear D. This CDR3 is 12 amino acids long. The germline gives CDR1 SGHTA, CDR2 FQGNSA. Trimming removed 6 bases from V and 4 bases from J, with 9 bases in between. CDR3 bases: TGTGCCAGCAGTCGCGAGTCAGAGACCCAGTACTTC. Translation: CASSRESETQYF.

The rearrangement joins TRBV6-1 to TRBJ1-5; 9 positions match TRBD1. V was pared by 3 bases and J by 4 bases, with 7 bases of the junction left unmatched. This CDR3 is 16 amino acids long. Germline CDR1 is MNHNS and CDR2 is SASEGT. Here the CDR3 DNA reads TGTGCCAGCAGTGACCCGGGACAGGGAAAAAATCAGCCCCAGCATTTT. As protein: CASSDPGQGKNQPQHF.

The genes are TRBV6-1 and TRBJ2-7; D is unresolved. CDR1 and CDR2 (germline): MNHNS, SASEGT. Trimming pared 4 bases from V and 3 bases from J, leaving 10 bases between. This CDR3 comprises 13 residues. CDR3 loop: CASSALSYYEQYF. In DNA, the CDR3 is TGTGCCAGCAGTGCTCTCTCTTACTACGAGCAGTACTTC.

The chain couples TRBV10-3 to TRBJ2-7; 8 bases are a match to TRBD2. J was trimmed by 2 bases and V by 10 bases; bases with no gene match: 7. The CDR3 covers 13 residues. Germline loops: CDR1 ENHRY, CDR2 SYGVKD. The CDR3 loop is CASNSGNTYEQYF. In DNA, the CDR3 is TGTGCCAGCAATAGCGGGAATACCTACGAGCAGTACTTC.

The chain recombines TRBV6-6 with TRBJ1-5, with 10 bases lining up with TRBD1. CDR3 size: 16 residues. Germline loops: CDR1 MNHNY, CDR2 SVGAGI (reference sequence). V trimming: 6 bases; J trimming: 6 bases; junction bases outside the gene matches: 11. CDR3 in amino acids: CASSPGTGVDSQPQHF. Written as DNA, the CDR3 is TGTGCCAGCAGCCCCGGGACAGGGGTGGACTCTCAGCCCCAGCATTTT.

The gene calls are TRBV2 and TRBJ2-1; D remains ambiguous. Per germline, CDR1 SNHLY and CDR2 FYNNEI. V was trimmed by 3 bases and J by 0 bases, leaving 9 bases between them. The CDR3 covers 15 residues. In DNA form, the CDR3 reads TGTGCCAGCAGTGAGAGGCTTAGCTCCTACAATGAGCAGTTCTTC. This sequence encodes CASSERLSSYNEQFF.

V is TRBV19 and J is TRBJ2-1, with 7 bases lining up with TRBD2. The CDR3 has 16 amino acids. Trimming took 7 bases from V and 9 from J; bases not matched to a gene: 18. Germline CDR1 LNHDA, CDR2 SQIVND (reference sequence). As DNA, the CDR3 is TGTGCCAGTACCTACAAAATGACTAGCTGGCAGGGTGAGCAGTTCTTC. Translated, it gives CASTYKMTSWQGEQFF.

The chain couples TRBV7-8 to TRBJ1-1; D remains unclear. The V end was cut by 1 base, the J end by 5 bases, with 11 bases between. CDR1 is SGHVS, CDR2 FQNEAQ, per germline. The CDR3 is 14 amino acids. CDR3 DNA sequence: TGTGCCAGCAGCTTAGGTCCGTTTATGACTGAAGCTTTCTTT. Encoded protein: CASSLGPFMTEAFF.